The clone carrying this T cell receptor beta chain has a handful of counts. The table came from immunoSEQ multiplex PCR; TCRdb's copy has only in-frame clones and leaves some out. The sample lists 88,000 or so clones, 70% to 90% occurring once. This specimen belongs to a study of T cell responses to AZD1222 COVID-19 vaccine. CDR1 and CDR2 (germline): SNHLY, FYNNEI. The CDR3 runs to 15 residues. With V trimmed by 6 bases and J by 7 bases, 7 bases remained unmatched. The chain joins TRBV2 to TRBJ2-2; TRBD1 matches at 11 bases. This receptor was taken from an adult who received the AZD1222 COVID-19 vaccine. Sample: peripheral blood, taken 28 days after the second AZD1222 dose. The CDR3 spells CASSPGQGAVGELFF. CDR3 sequence (DNA): TGTGCCAGCAGCCCAGGACAGGGGGCCGTCGGGGAGCTGTTTTTT.